This entry is about one T cell receptor (beta chain). Its target antigen remains unknown. No base quality values were provided; no much bigger clone lies one nucleotide off. These data are taken from a study of glioma-infiltrating T cells after dendritic cell vaccination (dated by TCRdb to 2016 to 2018). Concerning the study at large: Of the approximately 15 glioblastoma patients in the cohort, all drawn from Phase I and II dendritic cell vaccination trials, 9 were newly diagnosed and 6 had recurrent disease. Patients received autologous tumor lysate-pulsed dendritic cell vaccination between about 2003 and 2013. The vaccine consisted of monocyte-derived dendritic cells cultured seven days with IL-4 and GM-CSF, then pulsed overnight with autologous tumor lysate. Patients received three intradermal dendritic cell vaccine injections at biweekly intervals in the arm below the axilla. In glioblastoma patients vaccinated with dendritic cells, deep sequencing of TCR beta CDR3 regions served to measure tumor-infiltrating lymphocyte content and to compare repertoires between tumor and blood. TCR sequencing metrics, including TIL content and tumor-blood repertoire overlap, were correlated with survival after dendritic cell vaccination.

CDR1 and CDR2 were assigned from the germline V gene as SGHDT and YYEEEE. Between the V and J ends, shortened by 1 base and 0 bases respectively, the junction contains 11 bases. From cysteine to phenylalanine, the CDR3 is 16 amino acids long. Kept here is only the CDR3 DNA, which spans 48 bases and is read in frame from base 1. Using the immunoSEQ assay, TCRB CDR3 regions were amplified from roughly 1.9 micrograms of genomic DNA, or from all available DNA when less than that was on hand. The multiplex PCR relied on 60 forward primers for TCR V beta segments and 13 reverse primers for J beta segments. To estimate reads per starting template, synthetic control templates were spiked into each sample at limiting dilution. Sequencing produced 87 bp reads on the Illumina HiSeq System. On the study's bioinformatics: PCR and sequencing errors were removed by a nearest neighbor algorithm that merged closely related sequences. TCR overlap was defined as the percentage of unique tumor TCR beta sequences that were also found in the peripheral blood of the same patient. Here the immuneACCESS table is served through TCRdb, limited to in-frame sequences with V and J called. Missing clones are a known gap in these copies; in checked studies unresolved V genes cover under half, and the rest lacks a known reason. V, J and clone size reflect that table, while D and trimming were determined from the DNA. In this sample the table shows roughly 100,000 clones, nearly 90% of which occur a single time. The top ten hold over 2.5% of the sample.

General findings and caveats noted by the study authors: No direct relationship between TCR clonality and survival was found, suggesting that a diverse polyclonal response may matter. After dendritic cell vaccination, a higher estimated pretreatment TIL content predicted longer time to progression and longer overall survival. The cohort was small and heterogeneous, with few patients having full blood and tumor sets and even fewer initial-recurrent tumor pairs. The response model built on TCR overlap across three groups was characterized as speculative, with prospective validation still needed.

What this sample's time point label stands for: after dendritic cell vaccination, including at tumor progression/relapse. Selection of patients required sufficient residual fresh-frozen tumor tissue and over two years of available survival data. Molecular status otherwise varied across the glioblastoma patients, but none of them carried an isocitrate dehydrogenase mutation. PBMC collection took place before vaccination, two weeks after the third vaccination, and at tumor progression if progression occurred. The Qiagen DNeasy Blood extraction Kit was used to extract genomic DNA. The chain uses TRBV5-6 and TRBJ1-5, and possibly TRBD1, on 5 matching bases. The sequenced sample was blood, obtained after dendritic cell vaccination. The TCR was taken from a human donor with glioblastoma. The CDR3 region reads CASSLMQGTSNQPQHF. In nucleotide form, the sequence is TGTGCCAGCAGCTTGATGCAGGGCACTAGCAATCAGCCCCAGCATTTT.